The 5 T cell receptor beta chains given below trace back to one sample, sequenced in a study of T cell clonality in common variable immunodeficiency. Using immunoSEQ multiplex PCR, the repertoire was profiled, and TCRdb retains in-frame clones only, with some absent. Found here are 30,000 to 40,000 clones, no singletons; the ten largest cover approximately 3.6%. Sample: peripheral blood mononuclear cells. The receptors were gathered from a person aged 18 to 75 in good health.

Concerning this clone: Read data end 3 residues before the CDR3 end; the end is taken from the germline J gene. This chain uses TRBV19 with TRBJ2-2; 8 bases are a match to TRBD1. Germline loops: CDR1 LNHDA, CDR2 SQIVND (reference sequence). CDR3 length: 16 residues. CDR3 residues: CASSIDPGQGVEKLFF. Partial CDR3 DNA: TGTGCCAGTAGTATAGATCCTGGACAGGGAGTTGAAAAG. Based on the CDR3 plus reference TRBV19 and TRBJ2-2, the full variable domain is DGGITQSPKYLFRKEGQNVTLSCEQNLNHDAMYWYRQDPGQGLRLIYYSQIVNDFQKGDIAEGYSVSREKKESFPLTVTSAQKNPTAFYLCASSIDPGQGVEKLFFGEGSRLTVL.

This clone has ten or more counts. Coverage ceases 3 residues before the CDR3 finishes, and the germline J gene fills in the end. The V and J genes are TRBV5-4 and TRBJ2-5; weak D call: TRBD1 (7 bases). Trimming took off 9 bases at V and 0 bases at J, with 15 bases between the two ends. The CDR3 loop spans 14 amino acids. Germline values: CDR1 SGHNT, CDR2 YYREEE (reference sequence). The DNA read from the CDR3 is TGTGCCACCACTCAGGGGGGTCACCAAGAGACC. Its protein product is CATTQGGHQET. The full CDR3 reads CATTQGGHQETQYF.

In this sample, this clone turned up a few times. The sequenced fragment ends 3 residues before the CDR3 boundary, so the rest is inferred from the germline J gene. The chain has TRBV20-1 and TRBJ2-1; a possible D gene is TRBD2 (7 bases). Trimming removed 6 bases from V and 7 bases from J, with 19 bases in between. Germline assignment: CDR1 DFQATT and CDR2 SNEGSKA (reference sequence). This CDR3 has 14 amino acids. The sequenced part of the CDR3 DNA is TGCAGTGCCCTGAAGGGGGGGGGCCGGAATGAG. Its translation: CSALKGGGRNE. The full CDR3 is CSALKGGGRNEQFF.

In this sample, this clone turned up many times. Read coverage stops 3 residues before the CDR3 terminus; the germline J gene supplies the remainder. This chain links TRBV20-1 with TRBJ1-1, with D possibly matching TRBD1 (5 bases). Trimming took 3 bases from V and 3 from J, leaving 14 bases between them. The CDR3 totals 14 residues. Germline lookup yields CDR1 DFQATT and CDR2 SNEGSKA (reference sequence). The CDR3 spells CSARTIQGDTEAFF. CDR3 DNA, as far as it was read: TGCAGTGCTAGGACGATCCAGGGAGACACTGAA.

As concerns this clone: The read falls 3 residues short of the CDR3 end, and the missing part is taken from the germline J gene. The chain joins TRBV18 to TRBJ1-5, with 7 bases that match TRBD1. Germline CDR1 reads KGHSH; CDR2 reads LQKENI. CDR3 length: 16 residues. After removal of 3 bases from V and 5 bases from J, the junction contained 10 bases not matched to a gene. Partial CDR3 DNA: TGTGCCAGCTCACCCGGGGACAGCCGCGGGCATCAGCCC. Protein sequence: CASSPGDSRGHQP. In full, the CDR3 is CASSPGDSRGHQPQHF.